Listed here are 9 T cell receptor beta chains from one sample, sequenced in a study of blood T cell repertoires in COVID-19 (TCRdb year 2020). The protocol used for the library was the immunoSEQ multiplex PCR assay. TCRdb retrieved this table from immuneACCESS and kept in-frame rearrangements only. Not all clones are present; in checked studies, unresolved V genes account for under half, and no reason is known for the remainder. The sample table shows 300,000 to 350,000 clones, and roughly 90% are seen once. Approximately 9.3% of the sample comes from the top ten. What was sequenced was peripheral blood. Source of these receptors: a man aged 30-40 years with COVID-19, enrolled during active disease.

CDR3 sequence: CASSLGLTEDTDTQYF. The CDR3, as DNA: TGCGCCAGCAGCTTGGGACTGACGGAAGACACAGATACGCAGTATTTT. The chain employs TRBV5-1 and TRBJ2-3; D is ambiguous. V was trimmed by 0 bases and J by 2 bases, leaving 13 bases between them. The CDR3 spans 16 residues. Germline CDR1 reads SGHRS; CDR2 reads YFSETQ.

The gene calls are TRBV6-2 or TRBV6-3 and TRBJ2-3; maybe TRBD2 (7 bases). The V end lost 0 bases, the J end lost 3 bases, and 13 bases lay between the germline ends. This CDR3 comprises 16 residues. The V gene's germline CDR1 is MNHEY and CDR2 SVGEGT. This chain's CDR3 is CASSYSAGRGTDTQYF. The DNA of the CDR3 is TGTGCCAGCAGTTACTCGGCAGGGAGGGGGACAGATACGCAGTATTTT.

The V and J genes are TRBV20-1 and TRBJ1-1; D is perhaps TRBD1 (5 bases). In germline, CDR1 is DFQATT, CDR2 SNEGSKA (reference sequence). V was clipped by 3 bases and J by 4 bases, with 12 bases between them. The CDR3 runs 13 residues. CDR3 in amino acids: CSASSGRGTEAFF. The CDR3 DNA follows: TGCAGTGCTAGTTCAGGGAGGGGCACTGAAGCTTTCTTT.

The chain is built from TRBV18 and TRBJ1-1, with D perhaps matching TRBD1 (6 bases). V lost 5 bases and J 8 bases, leaving 15 bases between the germline ends. The CDR3 is 13 residues long. Looked up from germline, CDR1 is KGHSH and CDR2 is LQKENI. The DNA for the CDR3 is TGTGCCAGCTCAACGCCTCAGGGGCCCGAAGCTTTCTTT. Translating it yields CASSTPQGPEAFF.

The genes are TRBV6-6 and TRBJ1-4; D perhaps matches TRBD1 (5 bases). Per the germline V gene, CDR1 is MNHNY and CDR2 is SVGAGI (reference sequence). V was trimmed by 2 bases and J by 0 bases, leaving 7 bases between them. The CDR3 is 15 residues long. Here the CDR3 reads CASSYQGSTNEKLFF. The CDR3 DNA is TGTGCCAGCAGTTACCAGGGATCAACTAATGAAAAACTGTTTTTT.

The chain employs TRBV7-9 and TRBJ1-2, with D tentatively TRBD1 (6 bases). Germline V lookup: CDR1 SEHNR, CDR2 FQNEAQ (reference sequence). The V end lost 1 base, the J end lost 2 bases, and 17 bases lay between the germline ends. The CDR3 spans 17 residues. The CDR3 region has the DNA TGTGCCAGCAGCTTAGACCCCCGGACAGTCGGGAACTATGGCTACACCTTC. Protein product: CASSLDPRTVGNYGYTF.

The CDR3: CASSQDRVAGESYEQYF. The CDR3 DNA reads as TGTGCCAGCAGCCAAGATAGAGTGGCGGGAGAGTCCTACGAGCAGTACTTC. This chain uses TRBV3-1 (or the pseudogene TRBV3-2) with TRBJ2-7; 7 bases fit TRBD2. This CDR3 comprises 17 residues. V shed 0 bases and J 1 base; nucleotides not matched to a gene: 9. Germline CDR1 LGHDT, CDR2 YNNKEL (reference sequence).

The chain couples TRBV4-3 to TRBJ2-3; a possible D gene is TRBD1 (5 bases). This CDR3 contains 16 residues. V lost 1 base and J 0 bases, leaving 11 bases between the germline ends. The germline CDR1 and CDR2 sequences are LGHNA and YSLEER. The CDR3, as DNA: TGCGCCAGCAGCCAAGGGACAACCACTAGCACAGATACGCAGTATTTT. This encodes CASSQGTTTSTDTQYF.

This clone was seen a single time. CDR3 sequence (DNA): TGTGCCAGCAGCGCCCCCGGGGGGCTCCTCGACAATGAGCAGTTCTTC. The encoded protein is CASSAPGGLLDNEQFF. The V call is TRBV7-6, the J call TRBJ2-1, with a tentative D call TRBD2 (7 bases). The V end lost 5 bases, the J end lost 5 bases, and 19 bases lay between the germline ends. This CDR3 region has 16 residues. In germline, CDR1 is SGHVS, CDR2 FNYEAQ.